The 12 T cell receptor beta chains below come from one sample, sequenced in a study of Ad26.COV2.S vaccination and SARS-CoV-2 variants. TCRdb's table, derived via immunoSEQ multiplex PCR, lists solely in-frame clones and lacks some. The sample lists a few hundred thousand clones; 70% to 90% were seen once. Noted treatment: 15 to 20 received Ad26.COV2.S at low or high dose, single or two shots; 5 received placebo; per-sample allocation not given. Samples analyzed were those drawn on day 63 after the first vaccine or placebo injection. Material: peripheral blood, obtained in a trial of Ad26.COV2.S vaccine versus placebo. The receptors shown here come from a person between 18 and 60 years old who received the Ad26.COV2.S COVID-19 vaccine or a placebo.

Only a few counts were recorded for this clone. V gene TRBV6-2 or TRBV6-3 combines with J gene TRBJ1-2; TRBD1 is a possible D gene (5 bases). Trimming pared 4 bases from V and 8 bases from J, leaving 20 bases between. The CDR3 loop spans 15 amino acids. Germline V gene sequence: CDR1 MNHEY, CDR2 SVGEGT. DNA of the CDR3: TGTGCCAGCAGTTCGTCGGGACGGACGGGTCTAGGCTACACCTTC. Its translation is CASSSSGRTGLGYTF.

The chain recombines TRBV6-5 with TRBJ1-1, with D possibly TRBD1 on 5 matching bases. Germline lookup yields CDR1 MNHEY and CDR2 SVGAGI. The CDR3 spans 13 residues. Trimming pared 6 bases from V and 3 bases from J, leaving 11 bases between. CDR3 in amino acids: CASRYPGHTEAFF. CDR3 bases: TGTGCCAGCAGATACCCAGGGCACACTGAAGCTTTCTTT.

The rearrangement uses TRBV7-2 and TRBJ1-2; D is unclear. The CDR3 length is 13 residues. Trimming removed 2 bases at V and 3 bases at J, with 7 bases between. The V gene's germline CDR1 is SGHTA and CDR2 FQGNSA. As DNA, the CDR3 is TGTGCCAGCAGCTTACCCTGGGACTATGGCTACACCTTC. Amino acid sequence: CASSLPWDYGYTF.

As concerns this clone: The conserved phenylalanine or tryptophan is not found at the CDR3 terminus, so this likely reflects a read error. The DNA is omitted, as the CDR3 cannot be located on it reliably, and the CDR3 follows TCRdb's listing. The chain has TRBV18 and TRBJ1-1; TRBD1, as called in the table, went unchecked against the DNA. A total of 12 residues make up the CDR3, ends included. Germline V gene data show CDR1 as KGHSH and CDR2 as LQKENI. The chain's CDR3 is CASSSTGGTYFG.

The chain joins TRBV6-2 or TRBV6-3 to TRBJ1-1; possible D gene TRBD1, 6 bases. Trimming removed 2 bases at V and 5 bases at J, with 15 bases between. Germline loops: CDR1 MNHEY, CDR2 SVGEGT. The CDR3 extends over 15 amino acids. Here the CDR3 DNA reads TGTGCCAGCAGTTACCTACGGGGGCGCGGGACTGAAGCTTTCTTT. Protein: CASSYLRGRGTEAFF.

The chain is built from TRBV5-1 and TRBJ2-3; D gene ambiguous. Germline assignment: CDR1 SGHRS and CDR2 YFSETQ. The CDR3 is 14 residues long. V lost 4 bases and J 0 bases, leaving 9 bases between the germline ends. Here the CDR3 reads CASSGSTSTDTQYF. The CDR3 bases are TGCGCCAGCAGCGGAAGTACTAGCACAGATACGCAGTATTTT. Together with reference TRBV5-1 and TRBJ2-3, the CDR3 gives the full variable domain: KAGVTQTPRYLIKTRGQQVTLSCSPISGHRSVSWYQQTPGQGLQFLFEYFSETQRNKGNFPGRFSGRQFSNSRSEMNVSTLELGDSALYLCASSGSTSTDTQYFGPGTRLTVL.

This chain uses TRBV7-6 with TRBJ2-3; a possible D gene is TRBD2 (5 bases). The CDR3 is made up of 14 amino acids. The germline gives CDR1 SGHVS, CDR2 FNYEAQ. Trimming left V 3 bases short and J 2 bases short, with 9 bases between. CDR3 amino acids: CASSLRGSTDTQYF. CDR3 in DNA: TGTGCCAGCAGCTTGAGAGGGTCCACAGATACGCAGTATTTT.

The chain uses TRBV11-2 and TRBJ1-2, with D possibly TRBD1 on 5 matching bases. Germline V gene data show CDR1 as SGHAT and CDR2 as FQNNGV. This CDR3 has 16 amino acids. Trimming took 5 bases from V and 8 from J, leaving 24 bases between them. The CDR3 sequence is CASSSEGPSLWDGYTF. CDR3 bases: TGTGCCAGCAGCAGCGAGGGTCCGAGTCTCTGGGACGGCTACACCTTC.

The V and J genes are TRBV6-5 and TRBJ2-2; D is possibly TRBD1 (5 bases). This CDR3 contains 15 residues. V shed 5 bases and J shed 2 bases, with 12 bases lying between them. Germline CDR1 MNHEY, CDR2 SVGAGI. Written as DNA, the CDR3 is TGTGCCAGCAGTCTTTGGCAGGGCAACACCGGGGAGCTGTTTTTT. Residues: CASSLWQGNTGELFF.

This clone is a singleton in its sample. The V gene is TRBV11-2, the J gene TRBJ2-7, with D maybe TRBD1 (5 bases). This CDR3 has 12 residues. Trimming removed 2 bases at V and 5 bases at J, with 7 bases between. CDR1 is SGHAT and CDR2 is FQNNGV in the germline V gene. CDR3 coding DNA: TGTGCCAGCAGCTTATGGGGCCACGAGCAGTACTTC. Encoded protein: CASSLWGHEQYF.

The chain couples TRBV3-1 (or the pseudogene TRBV3-2) to TRBJ2-7; the D is unclear. The CDR3 length is 15 residues. From germline, CDR1 is LGHDT and CDR2 YNNKEL (reference sequence). V lost 3 bases and J 9 bases, leaving 21 bases between the germline ends. The DNA for the CDR3 is TGTGCCAGCAGCCAGTTTGCAGGCGGCGTCTATGCGCAGTACTTC. Protein product: CASSQFAGGVYAQYF.

The rearrangement uses TRBV5-1 and TRBJ2-2; no clear D gene. The CDR3 is 13 amino acids. Germline values: CDR1 SGHRS, CDR2 YFSETQ. Between the trimmed V and J ends, which lost 1 base and 7 bases, there was a span of 8 bases. In DNA, the CDR3 is TGCGCCAGCAGCTTGACAGAGGACGGGGAGCTGTTTTTT. As protein: CASSLTEDGELFF.